Listed below are T cell receptor beta chains from one sample, sequenced in a study of blood T cell repertoires in COVID-19. TCRdb's copy holds only in-frame clones and misses some; the assay was immunoSEQ multiplex PCR. The table has 300,000 to 350,000 clones, 80% to 90% seen once; the top ten hold 2.2%. The specimen sequenced was PBMCs or T cells enriched from blood (not recorded which). These receptors came from a man aged 25 to 45 who had recovered from COVID-19. Each CDR3 is given with its conserved first and last residue. The D gene is left open where the match is weak. Clone size appears in some rows only: once, few, many, or a class for an expanded clone.

NA NA TRBJ1-3 TRBV7-2 15 CASSLLSPTGNTIYF TGTGCCAGCAGCTTATTGAGTCCAACTGGAAACACCATATATTTT
NA NA TRBJ2-7 TRBV6-2/TRBV6-3 14 CASSYLAVAHEQYF TGTGCCAGCAGTTATTTGGCGGTGGCCCACGAGCAGTACTTC
NA TRBD2 TRBJ2-7 TRBV6-2/TRBV6-3 15 CASSDRGGSTYEQYF TGTGCCAGCAGTGACCGGGGGGGCTCAACCTACGAGCAGTACTTC
few NA TRBJ1-4 TRBV6-1 16 CASSELHPATNEKLFF TGTGCCAGCAGTGAACTCCACCCGGCAACTAATGAAAAACTGTTTTTT
NA TRBD1 TRBJ1-2 TRBV2 17 CASSELGTGAEERGYTF TGTGCCAGCAGTGAACTTGGGACAGGGGCCGAGGAGAGGGGCTACACCTTC
NA NA TRBJ2-7 TRBV4-1 15 CASSLMAAGSYEQYF TGCGCCAGCAGCCTTATGGCCGCGGGGTCCTACGAGCAGTACTTC
NA NA TRBJ1-2 TRBV6-5 14 CASRPARVGYGYTF TGTGCCAGCAGACCCGCCCGGGTTGGCTATGGCTACACCTTC
NA NA TRBJ1-1 TRBV18 16 CASSPRRDGGNTEAFF TGTGCCAGCTCACCCCGGAGGGACGGGGGGAACACTGAAGCTTTCTTT
NA TRBD2 TRBJ2-7 TRBV3-1/TRBV3-2 16 CASSPTSRGDGYEQYF TGTGCCAGCAGTCCTACCTCGCGGGGGGACGGCTACGAGCAGTACTTC
NA TRBD1 TRBJ2-7 TRBV7-2 13 CASSPGQAREQYF TGTGCCAGCAGCCCCGGACAGGCTCGCGAGCAGTACTTC
NA TRBD2 TRBJ2-3 TRBV7-6 15 CASRRTSGGADTQYF TGTGCCAGCAGGCGAACTAGCGGGGGGGCAGATACGCAGTATTTT
NA TRBD2 TRBJ2-3 TRBV5-4 14 CASTRGGDTDTQYF TGTGCCAGCACCCGGGGGGGGGACACAGATACGCAGTATTTT
few NA TRBJ2-2 TRBV5-1 14 CASSSGTNTGELFF TGCGCCAGCAGCTCCGGGACAAACACCGGGGAGCTGTTTTTT
NA NA TRBJ1-2 TRBV25-1 15 CASSDQGLGGYGYTF TGTGCCAGCAGTGACCAAGGCCTCGGGGGCTATGGCTACACCTTC
NA NA TRBJ2-7 TRBV6-5 14 CASSYFAGMSEQYF TGTGCCAGCAGTTACTTTGCAGGGATGTCCGAGCAGTACTTC
NA NA TRBJ1-2 TRBV9 15 CASSTGTQANYGYTF TGTGCCAGCAGTACCGGGACTCAAGCTAACTATGGCTACACCTTC
NA TRBD1 TRBJ1-2 TRBV5-6 14 CASSLGTVNYGYTF TGTGCCAGCAGCCTAGGGACAGTCAACTATGGCTACACCTTC
NA NA TRBJ2-7 TRBV7-9 13 CASSVLEDYEQYF TGTGCCAGCAGCGTACTAGAGGACTACGAGCAGTACTTC
few TRBD1 TRBJ1-3 TRBV9 14 CASSVDVTGDTIYF TGTGCCAGCAGCGTAGACGTGACAGGGGACACCATATATTTT
NA NA TRBJ1-4 TRBV5-4 16 CASSLAVGGRNEKLFF TGTGCCAGCAGCTTGGCCGTCGGGGGGCGCAATGAAAAACTGTTTTTT
NA NA TRBJ1-3 TRBV15 15 CATSRDRVSGNTIYF TGTGCCACCAGCAGAGATCGGGTCTCTGGAAACACCATATATTTT
NA NA TRBJ1-1 TRBV7-2 14 CASSVKATNTEAFF TGTGCCAGCAGCGTAAAAGCCACGAACACTGAAGCTTTCTTT
once TRBD1 TRBJ1-5 TRBV18 16 CASSLRQGSINQPQHF TGTGCCAGCTCACTACGACAGGGCAGTATCAATCAGCCCCAGCATTTT
once NA TRBJ2-1 TRBV30 13 CACNLGQPPSRFF TGTGCCTGTAACCTTGGACAGCCCCCGTCCCGGTTCTTC
NA TRBD1 TRBJ1-1 TRBV14 15 CASSQMRTGGTEAFF TGTGCCAGCAGCCAAATGAGAACAGGGGGAACTGAAGCTTTCTTT
NA NA TRBJ2-7 TRBV27 14 CASSTYRDAYEQYF TGTGCCAGCAGTACATACAGGGACGCCTACGAGCAGTACTTC
NA NA TRBJ1-2 TRBV4-3 14 CASSQEKGAHGYTF TGCGCCAGCAGCCAAGAGAAAGGGGCTCATGGCTACACCTTC
NA NA TRBJ1-2 TRBV5-4 14 CASSIPTGPHGYTF TGTGCCAGCAGCATCCCGACAGGACCTCATGGCTACACCTTC
NA TRBD2 TRBJ2-3 TRBV4-3 17 CASSQYPGTRNTDTQYF TGCGCCAGCAGCCAATATCCCGGGACTAGAAACACAGATACGCAGTATTTT
NA TRBD2 TRBJ2-3 TRBV4-3 16 CASSQGGSGGTDTQYF TGCGCCAGCAGCCAAGGGGGTAGCGGGGGGACAGATACGCAGTATTTT
NA NA TRBJ2-7 TRBV3-1/TRBV3-2 13 CASSPGLRYEQYF TGTGCCAGCAGCCCCGGACTGCGCTACGAGCAGTACTTC
few TRBD1 TRBJ1-2 TRBV27 13 CASSYRGGLGYTF TGTGCCAGCAGTTACAGGGGGGGTTTAGGCTACACCTTC
once TRBD2 TRBJ2-7 TRBV6-4 15 CASGVGLAVTYEQYF TGTGCCAGCGGCGTTGGACTAGCGGTCACCTACGAGCAGTACTTC
NA NA TRBJ1-5 TRBV18 15 CASSQNRDSNQPQHF TGTGCCAGCTCGCAGAACAGGGATAGCAATCAGCCCCAGCATTTT
NA NA TRBJ1-3 TRBV19 11 CASSGSHTIYF TGTGCCAGTTCAGGGTCGCACACCATATATTTT
NA TRBD1 TRBJ2-7 TRBV7-8 13 CASSRDRVYEQYF TGTGCCAGCAGCCGCGACAGGGTCTACGAGCAGTACTTC
NA NA TRBJ1-1 TRBV7-8 14 CASSLNPRAAEAFF TGTGCCAGCAGCTTAAACCCCAGGGCGGCTGAAGCTTTCTTT